The 23 T cell receptor beta chains below all came from one sample that was sequenced in a study of cytomegalovirus exposure and HLA in healthy donors. Profiled with immunoSEQ multiplex PCR; TCRdb holds only in-frame clones, not every one. The sample has roughly 280,000 clones, 80% to 90% seen once. Source material: PBMCs. All receptors derive from a young woman in good health and CMV-seronegative.

This chain's CDR3 is CASSLSYSNQPQHF. CDR3 nucleotides: TGTGCCAGCAGCTTGTCCTATAGCAATCAGCCCCAGCATTTT. V is TRBV5-8 and J is TRBJ1-5; no definite D call. Trimming left V 1 base short and J 0 bases short, with 5 bases between. There are 14 residues in the CDR3. The V gene's germline CDR1 is SGHTS and CDR2 YDEGEE.

The chain joins TRBV29-1 to TRBJ1-1; 8 bases fit TRBD1. Germline V gives CDR1 SQVTM, CDR2 ANQGSEA. The J segment lost 10 bases and the V segment lost 4 bases, leaving 2 bases of the junction unmatched. The CDR3 sequence is 10 residues long. The CDR3 is CSVAGQVAFF. DNA for the CDR3: TGCAGCGTTGCGGGACAGGTAGCTTTCTTT.

The chain has TRBV27 and TRBJ1-3; TRBD1 is a possible D gene (6 bases). The germline CDR1 and CDR2 sequences are MNHEY and SMNVEV (reference sequence). The CDR3 has 20 residues. V was cut by 0 bases and J by 2 bases, with 23 bases left in between. In nucleotides, the CDR3 is TGTGCCAGCAGTTTATCAGGGTGGAGGAGCGGGGGCTGGCCTGGAAACACCATATATTTT. It translates to CASSLSGWRSGGWPGNTIYF.

This clone was seen a few times. The genes are TRBV4-1 and TRBJ1-5; D gene uncertain. The CDR3 runs to 16 residues. The V gene's germline CDR1 is MGHRA and CDR2 YSYEKL. Trimming removed 2 bases at V and 0 bases at J, with 11 bases between. CDR3 DNA: TGCGCCAGCAGCCAATTAGCTGGGTATAGCAATCAGCCCCAGCATTTT. Protein product: CASSQLAGYSNQPQHF.

The chain uses TRBV7-9 and TRBJ2-7; 11 nucleotides line up with TRBD1. Trimming took 5 bases from V and 7 from J; bases not matched to a gene: 10. The CDR3 extends over 15 amino acids. CDR1 is SEHNR, CDR2 FQNEAQ, per germline (reference sequence). DNA for the CDR3: TGTGCCAGCAGCGCCCGGACAGGGGGCAACTCAGAGCAGTACTTC. This translates into CASSARTGGNSEQYF.

The rearrangement links TRBV7-6 to TRBJ2-7; 8 bases are shared with TRBD1. Germline assignment: CDR1 SGHVS and CDR2 FNYEAQ. V trimming: 5 bases; J trimming: 7 bases; junction bases outside the gene matches: 13. The CDR3 is made up of 15 amino acids. CDR3 bases: TGTGCCAGCAGCCGTGCGGGACAGGCACCGAGGGAGCAGTACTTC. Translated, it gives CASSRAGQAPREQYF. The full variable domain, with the rest looked up from reference TRBV7-6 and TRBJ2-7, is GAGVSQSPRYKVTKRGQDVALRCDPISGHVSLYWYRQALGQGPEFLTYFNYEAQQDKSGLPNDRFSAERPEGSISTLTIQRTEQRDSAMYRCASSRAGQAPREQYFGPGTRLTVT.

The rearrangement links TRBV29-1 to TRBJ2-1, with 11 bases that match TRBD1. The CDR3 sequence is 13 residues long. CDR1 is SQVTM and CDR2 is ANQGSEA in the germline V gene. V lost 3 bases and J lost 6; bases outside the gene matches: 1. In nucleotides, the CDR3 is TGCAGCGTTGAGGGACAGGGGGGCAATGAGCAGTTCTTC. It encodes CSVEGQGGNEQFF.

The rearrangement links TRBV9 to TRBJ2-1, with 7 bases identical to TRBD2. The CDR3 runs to 15 residues. CDR1 is SGDLS, CDR2 YYNGEE, per germline. V lost 4 bases to trimming and J lost 8 bases; unmatched junction nucleotides: 12. The CDR3 DNA is TGTGCCAGCAGCTGGGGAGGGATCATGAGCGATGAGCAGTTCTTC. This sequence encodes CASSWGGIMSDEQFF.

J is TRBJ1-1 and V is TRBV13, with D unclear. This CDR3 comprises 13 residues. Germline lookup yields CDR1 PRHDT and CDR2 FYEKMQ (reference sequence). The V end lost 3 bases, the J end lost 1 base, and 6 bases lay between the germline ends. The CDR3 DNA is TGTGCCAGCAGCTTTCGTCGGAACACTGAAGCTTTCTTT. It yields the protein CASSFRRNTEAFF.

V and J are TRBV6-7 and TRBJ1-1; possible D gene TRBD1, 5 bases. TRBV6-7 is given ORF status, its function remaining uncertain. V shed 0 bases and J shed 1 base, with 12 bases lying between them. This CDR3 has 16 residues. The CDR3 is CASSYSPGIGNTEAFF. CDR3 nucleotides: TGTGCCAGCAGTTACTCCCCAGGGATAGGGAACACTGAAGCTTTCTTT.

This clone was observed a handful of times. The rearrangement joins TRBV11-2 to TRBJ2-2; a weak D match, TRBD2 (6 bases). The CDR3 covers 15 residues. Germline CDR1 reads SGHAT; CDR2 reads FQNNGV. With 3 bases removed from V and 6 bases from J, the gap between germline ends came to 14 bases. The CDR3 DNA reads as TGTGCCAGCAGCTTCATCTTAGGGGACTCCGGGGAGCTGTTTTTT. Residues: CASSFILGDSGELFF.

The chain joins TRBV5-1 to TRBJ2-7, with D possibly matching TRBD2 (5 bases). Trimming removed 0 bases from V and 5 bases from J, with 15 bases in between. Germline V gene sequence: CDR1 SGHRS, CDR2 YFSETQ. The CDR3 loop spans 15 amino acids. The CDR3 DNA is TGCGCCAGCAGCTTGGGTCTAGAGGGCCTCCACGAGCAGTACTTC. It specifies CASSLGLEGLHEQYF.

The V and J genes are TRBV29-1 and TRBJ2-1, with 10 bases matching TRBD2. The CDR3 spans 14 residues. The V gene end was trimmed by 2 bases and the J gene end by 8 bases; junction bases not matched to a gene: 6. Germline loops: CDR1 SQVTM, CDR2 ANQGSEA. This chain's CDR3 is CSVESLAGADEQFF. Here the CDR3 DNA reads TGCAGCGTTGAAAGTCTAGCGGGAGCCGATGAGCAGTTCTTC.

This sequence joins TRBV7-6 and TRBJ2-7, with D possibly TRBD2 on 6 matching bases. The germline V gene encodes CDR1 SGHVS and CDR2 FNYEAQ. The CDR3 runs to 14 residues. Trimming stripped 5 bases from V and 4 bases from J, with 15 bases between. In DNA form, the CDR3 reads TGTGCCAGCAGCCCAGCGGCGGGGACTTACGAGCAGTACTTC. Translated, it gives CASSPAAGTYEQYF.

CDR3 sequence reads: CASTSRGGLMNTEAFF. In nucleotides, the CDR3 is TGTGCCAGCACCTCGAGGGGGGGCCTAATGAACACTGAAGCTTTCTTT. This sequence joins TRBV2 and TRBJ1-1, with a tentative D call TRBD1 (6 bases). V gave up 7 bases and J gave up 0 bases, with 18 bases separating them. CDR1 SNHLY and CDR2 FYNNEI come from the germline V gene. The CDR3 length is 16 residues.

The chain couples TRBV4-1 to TRBJ2-1; D unresolved. The CDR3 length is 12 residues. Trimming removed 1 base at V and 7 bases at J, with 5 bases between. Germline V gene data show CDR1 as MGHRA and CDR2 as YSYEKL. CDR3 DNA sequence: TGCGCCAGCAGCCAAGTTTCAAATGAGCAGTTCTTC. It translates to CASSQVSNEQFF.

This chain links TRBV19 with TRBJ2-7; TRBD2 agrees at 11 bases. Per the germline V gene, CDR1 is LNHDA and CDR2 is SQIVND (reference sequence). J was trimmed by 0 bases and V by 4 bases; bases with no gene match: 2. The CDR3 sequence is 15 residues long. CDR3 sequence reads: CASSRLAGNSYEQYF. The CDR3 nucleotides read TGTGCCAGTAGTAGACTAGCGGGGAACTCCTACGAGCAGTACTTC. The full variable domain, with the rest looked up from reference TRBV19 and TRBJ2-7, is DGGITQSPKYLFRKEGQNVTLSCEQNLNHDAMYWYRQDPGQGLRLIYYSQIVNDFQKGDIAEGYSVSREKKESFPLTVTSAQKNPTAFYLCASSRLAGNSYEQYFGPGTRLTVT.

The J gene is TRBJ2-7, the V gene TRBV10-3; D is perhaps TRBD1 (6 bases). Germline CDR1 reads ENHRY; CDR2 reads SYGVKD. CDR3 size: 15 residues. The V and J ends lost 5 bases and 0 bases respectively, with 14 bases between them. The CDR3 coding sequence is TGTGCCATCAGTAACCGGGACACCCCCTCCTACGAGCAGTACTTC. As protein: CAISNRDTPSYEQYF.

This clone appeared a single time. The chain carries TRBV28 and TRBJ2-5; 7 bases line up with TRBD2. Looked up from germline, CDR1 is MDHEN and CDR2 is SYDVKM. The CDR3 is made up of 12 amino acids. With 7 bases clipped from V and 4 bases from J, the junction kept 3 bases outside the gene matches. CDR3: CASISGGETQYF. The CDR3 DNA reads TGTGCCAGCATCTCGGGGGGAGAGACCCAGTACTTC.

V and J are TRBV5-4 and TRBJ2-7; TRBD1 aligns across 7 bases. V lost 4 bases to trimming and J lost 2 bases; unmatched junction nucleotides: 18. Per germline, CDR1 SGHNT and CDR2 YYREEE (reference sequence). CDR3 length equals 18 residues. The chain's CDR3 is CASSQARGQVVYTYEQYF. The CDR3 region has the DNA TGTGCCAGCAGCCAAGCGAGGGGGCAAGTGGTGTATACCTACGAGCAGTACTTC.

The CDR3 loop is CASSVGPSEGNEQYF. CDR3 DNA sequence: TGTGCCAGCAGCGTAGGCCCCTCCGAGGGCAACGAGCAGTACTTC. V gene TRBV9 combines with J gene TRBJ2-7, with D possibly matching TRBD2 (5 bases). The CDR3 runs to 15 residues. Germline-derived CDR1 and CDR2 are SGDLS and YYNGEE. Trimming pared 0 bases from V and 5 bases from J, leaving 15 bases between.

The V and J genes are TRBV19 and TRBJ1-2, with a weak D call TRBD1 (5 bases). The germline CDR1 and CDR2 sequences are LNHDA and SQIVND (reference sequence). This CDR3 has 14 amino acids. Trimming took 7 bases from V and 4 from J, leaving 16 bases between them. CDR3 amino acids: CASMWDFESYGYTF. The CDR3 DNA follows: TGTGCCAGTATGTGGGACTTCGAATCCTATGGCTACACCTTC.

J is TRBJ1-2 and V is TRBV6-5; the D is unclear. CDR3 length: 13 residues. Trimming removed 6 bases at V and 3 bases at J, with 11 bases between. Germline V gene lookup returns CDR1 MNHEY and CDR2 SVGAGI. This chain's CDR3 is CASSLDKDYGYTF. DNA of the CDR3: TGTGCCAGCAGCCTTGACAAGGACTATGGCTACACCTTC.